This record concerns one T cell receptor (beta chain) sequence. The antigen it binds to is not known. Nothing much larger sits one base from this clone, and base qualities are not available. This entry is derived from a study of OX40 agonist ivuxolimab in advanced cancers. A note on the overall study: The costimulatory receptor OX40 (CD134) was targeted by ivuxolimab, a fully human IgG2 agonistic monoclonal antibody. Intravenous ivuxolimab was administered to patients every 2 weeks at six dose levels: 0.01, 0.1, 0.3, 1.5, 3 and 10 mg/kg. Of the roughly 50 dose-escalation patients, hepatocellular carcinoma was present in about 20, melanoma in some 15, renal cell carcinoma in 9 and head and neck cancer in 9. The dose-escalation cohort was around 84% male with a mean age of about 60 years, ranging from about 20 to 80. Prior anti-PD-1, anti-PD-L1 or anti-CTLA-4 therapy was permitted, and approximately 39% of dose-escalation patients had received checkpoint inhibitors. Partial responses occurred in three dose-escalation patients, of whom one had hepatocellular carcinoma and two had cutaneous melanoma. The purpose of peripheral TCRbeta sequencing was to test whether ivuxolimab changed TCR sequence diversity and led to clonal T-cell expansion. The monotherapy dose-escalation portion (N of about 50 patients) of the phase I ivuxolimab trial is reported in the paper.

The germline V gene encodes CDR1 SGHNT and CDR2 YYREEE (reference sequence). Its CDR3 holds 16 amino acids, cysteine through phenylalanine. Here the CDR3 DNA is all that survives: 48 bases in frame from base 1. The germline V end is reduced by 4 bases and the J end by 3 bases; junction bases left unmatched: 9. What the research found in general, with its limitations: The antigen specificity of the clonally expanded peripheral T cells was not determined. Low levels of normalized T-cell clonal expansion were also shown by some nonresponding patients. In the 0.1-3.0 mg/kg groups, partial responders were among the patients with the lowest normalized peripheral clonal expansion, particularly in CD8+ T cells. After ivuxolimab, CD8+ T cells had more expanded clones than CD4+ T cells on average. Clonal expansion of both CD4+ and CD8+ blood T cells was observed from baseline to week 6 at doses 0.1 to 3.0 mg/kg.

To sequence the TCRbeta CDR3 region, genomic DNA was isolated from the sorted cells. TCRbeta CDR3 regions were sequenced using the immunoSEQ Assay. The immuneACCESS repertoire file appears here via TCRdb, limited to in-frame rearrangements. These files lack a portion of the clones; in checked studies, under half of the deficit traces to unresolved V genes, and the cause of the others is not known. The table for this sample lists about 18,000 clones; approximately 70% of them were counted only once. In total, the top ten clones hold 15% to 20% of the sample. The trial excluded patients who had a history of autoimmune disease or were on systemic immunosuppression. Peripheral blood for TCR sequencing was drawn from every dose cohort at baseline, at cycle 4 day 1 and at cycle 7 day 1. Samples came from an open-label, multicenter, first-in-human phase I dose-escalation trial of ivuxolimab. Adults with locally advanced or metastatic melanoma, renal cell, hepatocellular, or head and neck squamous cell carcinoma were enrolled in the trial. CD4+ and CD8+ T cells were sorted separately from peripheral blood before TCR sequencing.

This material consisted of CD4+ or CD8+ T cells sorted from blood, taken in a trial of the OX40 agonist ivuxolimab. The chain was built from TRBV5-4 and TRBJ2-5; 10 nucleotides in the junction match TRBD1. This TCR was sampled from an adult with an advanced solid tumor such as melanoma, head and neck, liver or kidney cancer. The CDR3 region has the sequence CASSNGLGTGEETQYF. In nucleotides, the sequence is TGTGCCAGCAGCAATGGCCTAGGGACAGGGGAAGAGACCCAGTACTTC. The CDR3, completed at both ends by the reference TRBV5-4 and TRBJ2-5 genes, gives the full variable domain ETGVTQSPTHLIKTRGQQVTLRCSSQSGHNTVSWYQQALGQGPQFIFQYYREEENGRGNFPPRFSGLQFPNYSSELNVNALELDDSALYLCASSNGLGTGEETQYFGPGTRLLVL.